Listed below are T cell receptor beta chains from one sample, sequenced in a study of molecular identifiers for immune sequencing clone quantification. TCRdb re-called the PCR reads through MiXCR, storing one row per CDR3 protein. The sample lists 2,000 to 3,000 distinct CDR3 sequences, 24% seen once, with roughly 8.8% in the top ten. Sequencing was performed on naive CD8+ T cells from blood, with Jurkat cell RNA spiked in. The receptors stem from a human donor in good health. Some libraries in this study had Jurkat cell RNA spiked in. Both conserved end residues are part of each CDR3. Fields, in order: J gene, clone size, D gene, V gene, CDR3 protein, CDR3 DNA. D genes are given only for firm matches. Only some rows state a clone size, as once, few, many or a class for expanded clones.

>TRBJ2-1|-|TRBD2|TRBV6-2/TRBV6-3
CASSYPGTWASGIEGEQFF
TGTGCCAGCAGTTACCCTGGGACTTGGGCTAGCGGGATAGAGGGTGAGCAGTTCTTC
>TRBJ2-3|-|TRBD1|TRBV7-6
CASSLTGQGRDTQYF
TGTGCCAGCAGCTTAACGGGACAGGGAAGAGATACGCAGTATTTT
>TRBJ1-4|medium-sized|-|TRBV20-1
CSARTGGGLGYNEKLFF
TGCAGTGCTAGAACTGGGGGGGGCCTGGGCTATAATGAAAAACTGTTTTTT
>TRBJ2-3|large|-|TRBV7-3
CASSLQGGNTDTQYF
TGTGCCAGCAGCTTACAAGGGGGGAACACAGATACGCAGTATTTT
>TRBJ1-1|few|-|TRBV5-4
CASSLGIGLLGNTEAFF
TGTGCCAGCAGCTTGGGGATCGGATTGTTAGGGAACACTGAAGCTTTCTTT
>TRBJ2-1|medium-sized|-|TRBV9
CASSVVEIPSSYNEQFF
TGTGCCAGCAGCGTAGTTGAGATTCCGAGCTCCTACAATGAGCAGTTCTTC
>TRBJ2-1|few|-|TRBV19
CASSIALAGYNEQFF
TGTGCCAGTAGTATAGCACTAGCAGGCTACAATGAGCAGTTCTTC
>TRBJ1-5|-|TRBD1|TRBV6-2/TRBV6-3
CASSYSGQGANQPQHF
TGTGCCAGCAGTTACTCCGGACAGGGAGCAAATCAGCCCCAGCATTTT
>TRBJ1-2|medium-sized|-|TRBV6-1
CASSEVELANYGYTF
TGTGCCAGCAGTGAAGTTGAGCTAGCTAACTATGGCTACACCTTC
>TRBJ2-1|medium-sized|TRBD2|TRBV20-1
CSATDLAGSYNEQFF
TGCAGTGCTACCGACCTAGCGGGTTCCTACAATGAGCAGTTCTTC
>TRBJ2-1|large|-|TRBV7-6
CASSLEGLGEQFF
TGTGCCAGCAGCTTAGAGGGCCTCGGTGAGCAGTTCTTC
>TRBJ2-7|-|-|TRBV9
CASSVGDLGHAQYF
TGTGCCAGCAGCGTAGGGGACCTAGGGCATGCGCAGTACTTC
>TRBJ2-1|-|-|TRBV6-6
CASSYSSSYNEQFF
TGTGCCAGCAGTTACTCGAGCTCCTACAATGAGCAGTTCTTC
>TRBJ2-3|large|-|TRBV12-3/TRBV12-4
CASSRGYTDTQYF
TGTGCCAGCAGTCGAGGGTATACAGATACGCAGTATTTT
>TRBJ2-2|few|-|TRBV6-2/TRBV6-3
CASSYSEVAVNTGELFF
TGTGCCAGCAGTTACTCTGAGGTGGCAGTTAACACCGGGGAGCTGTTTTTT
>TRBJ1-1|medium-sized|-|TRBV7-9
CASSPPGHGNTEAFF
TGTGCCAGCAGCCCCCCGGGACACGGAAACACTGAAGCTTTCTTT
>TRBJ1-5|medium-sized|-|TRBV6-2/TRBV6-3
CASSPTGVGTQPQHF
TGTGCCAGCAGCCCTACGGGGGTTGGTACTCAGCCCCAGCATTTT